Following are 14 T cell receptor beta chains from one sample sequenced in a study of PD-1 blockade in classical Hodgkin lymphoma. The repertoire was sequenced with immunoSEQ multiplex PCR; TCRdb's copy has only in-frame clones and lacks some. This sample yields about 94,000 clones, of which 80% to 90% are seen a single time; over 8.5% belongs to the top ten. Exposure to brentuximab vedotin varied, and each patient had relapsed following autologous stem cell transplantation. The sample was peripheral blood mononuclear cells (PBMCs), taken before the second cycle of nivolumab. These receptors all stem from a human donor with classical Hodgkin lymphoma.

The chain has TRBV27 and TRBJ2-7, with 7 bases identical to TRBD1. The germline CDR1 and CDR2 sequences are MNHEY and SMNVEV (reference sequence). The length of the CDR3 is 13 residues. Trimming took 6 bases from V and 2 from J; bases not matched to a gene: 4. CDR3 nucleotides: TGTGCCAGCAGCCCAACAGGGGCCTACGAGCAGTACTTC. Translated: CASSPTGAYEQYF.

This clone is judged large. J is TRBJ2-1 and V is TRBV7-9, with a tentative D call TRBD1 (6 bases). The CDR3 runs 16 residues. Germline values: CDR1 SEHNR, CDR2 FQNEAQ (reference sequence). The V end was cut by 4 bases, the J end by 2 bases, with 15 bases between. The CDR3: CASSSVRDTTYNEQFF. For the CDR3, the DNA is TGTGCCAGCAGCTCGGTCCGGGACACGACCTACAATGAGCAGTTCTTC.

The rearrangement links TRBV7-2 to TRBJ1-3; D is ambiguous. The CDR3 is 13 residues long. CDR1 and CDR2 from the germline V gene are SGHTA and FQGNSA. The V gene lost 6 bases and the J gene lost 3 bases, with 9 bases spanning the gap. In DNA, the CDR3 is TGTGCCAGCAGAAACCCAGTTGGAAACACCATATATTTT. As protein: CASRNPVGNTIYF.

The V and J genes are TRBV27 and TRBJ1-5, with no clear D. Trimming shortened V by 5 bases and J by 5 bases, and 13 bases separated the two germline ends. The CDR3 spans 14 residues. Germline CDR1 is MNHEY and CDR2 is SMNVEV (reference sequence). Here the CDR3 DNA reads TGTGCCAGCAGTCCCCGGACCGCCGATCAGCCCCAGCATTTT. Its protein product is CASSPRTADQPQHF.

Points on this clone: At one boundary the junction diverges from the germline segment, which might be a read error. The chain carries TRBV6-1 and TRBJ1-4; 10 nucleotides match TRBD1. There are 18 residues in the CDR3. CDR1 MNHNS and CDR2 SASEGT come from the germline V gene. CDR3 coding DNA: TGTGCCGGCAGTGAATATGGGACAGGGGCGACGAAAAATGAAAAACTGTTTTTT. It translates to CAGSEYGTGATKNEKLFF.

This sequence joins TRBV4-1 and TRBJ1-6; tentative D call: TRBD1 (5 bases). The length of the CDR3 is 15 residues. Germline V CDR1 and CDR2: MGHRA, YSYEKL. Trimming stripped 1 base from V and 6 bases from J, with 10 bases between. This chain's CDR3 is CASSQVGTFNSPLHF. CDR3 DNA: TGCGCCAGCAGCCAAGTCGGGACGTTTAATTCACCCCTCCACTTT.

CDR3 amino acids: CASSLTGRLNTGELFF. DNA of the CDR3: TGCGCCAGCAGCTTAACAGGGCGGTTGAACACCGGGGAGCTGTTTTTT. The chain combines TRBV5-1 with TRBJ2-2; maybe TRBD1 (6 bases). The CDR3 is made up of 16 amino acids. Germline assignment: CDR1 SGHRS and CDR2 YFSETQ. Trimming pared 2 bases from V and 1 base from J, leaving 12 bases between.

The chain links TRBV30 to TRBJ2-3, with D maybe TRBD2 (6 bases). Trimming shortened V by 0 bases and J by 2 bases, and 9 bases separated the two germline ends. CDR3 length: 14 amino acids. The germline V gene has CDR1 GTSNPN and CDR2 SVGIG (reference sequence). CDR3: CAWSVGGITDTQYF. The CDR3 nucleotides are TGTGCCTGGAGTGTAGGCGGGATCACAGATACGCAGTATTTT.

The chain employs TRBV4-2 and TRBJ2-7; 13 nucleotides align to TRBD2. Losses at the gene ends were 0 bases for V and 3 bases for J; bases not matched to a gene: 2. The germline CDR1 and CDR2 sequences are LGHNA and YNFKEQ. This CDR3 contains 16 residues. The CDR3 sequence is CASSQDRLAGGYEQYF. The DNA for the CDR3 is TGTGCCAGCAGCCAAGATAGACTAGCGGGGGGCTACGAGCAGTACTTC.

The V call is TRBV5-1, the J call TRBJ2-5, with D perhaps TRBD2 (5 bases). The DNA end is more similar to TRBJ2-7, so the J call may be wrong. Germline lookup yields CDR1 SGHRS and CDR2 YFSETQ. The CDR3 extends over 11 amino acids. CDR3 nucleotides: TGCGCCAGCTCGTCAGAGGGCGAGCAGTACTTC. It codes for CASSSEGEQYF.

This chain uses TRBV14 with TRBJ1-2; maybe TRBD1 (5 bases). V lost 5 bases and J 3 bases, leaving 10 bases between the germline ends. The CDR3 is 13 residues long. Germline CDR1 reads SGHDN; CDR2 reads FVKESK. Written as DNA, the CDR3 is TGTGCCAGCAGCGCAGGGTTCGACTATGGCTACACCTTC. This translates into CASSAGFDYGYTF.

The chain joins TRBV4-2 to TRBJ2-4; 13 nucleotides agree with TRBD2. Germline V gives CDR1 LGHNA, CDR2 YNFKEQ. V was pared by 3 bases and J by 4 bases, with 6 bases of the junction left unmatched. The CDR3 extends over 17 amino acids. In DNA form, the CDR3 reads TGTGCCAGCAGCCAGGGACTAGCGGGATCCTTAAAAAACATTCAGTACTTC. The encoded protein is CASSQGLAGSLKNIQYF.

The chain employs TRBV5-1 and TRBJ2-1, with D perhaps matching TRBD1 or TRBD2 (6 bases each). V dropped 10 bases and J dropped 5 bases, with 10 bases sitting between them. The CDR3 is 11 amino acids. Germline-derived CDR1 and CDR2 are SGHRS and YFSETQ. The CDR3 DNA sequence: TGCGCCTCTAGGGGGGACAATGAGCAGTTCTTC. This gives the protein CASRGDNEQFF.

The count of this clone is one. The gene calls are TRBV29-1 and TRBJ1-2; no reliable D call. Per the germline V gene, CDR1 is SQVTM and CDR2 is ANQGSEA. Trimming cost V 6 bases and J 0 bases, with 20 bases left between them. The CDR3 sequence is 16 residues long. CDR3 sequence: CSVPLGPLLANYGYTF. The CDR3 region has the DNA TGCAGCGTGCCGTTGGGTCCTTTATTGGCTAACTATGGCTACACCTTC.